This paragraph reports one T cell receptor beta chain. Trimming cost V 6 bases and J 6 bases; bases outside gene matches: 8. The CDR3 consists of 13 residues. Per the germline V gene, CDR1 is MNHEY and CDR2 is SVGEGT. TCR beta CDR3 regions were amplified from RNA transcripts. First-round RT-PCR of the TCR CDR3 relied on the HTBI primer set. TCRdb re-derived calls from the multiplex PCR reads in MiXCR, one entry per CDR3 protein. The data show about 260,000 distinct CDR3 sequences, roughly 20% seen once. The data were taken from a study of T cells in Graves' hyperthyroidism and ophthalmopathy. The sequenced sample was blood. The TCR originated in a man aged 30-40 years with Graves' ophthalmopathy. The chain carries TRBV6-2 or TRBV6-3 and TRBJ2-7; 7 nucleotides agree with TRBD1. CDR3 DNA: TGTGCCAGCAGCCACAGGGGTTATTCCGAGCAGTACTTC. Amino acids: CASSHRGYSEQYF.